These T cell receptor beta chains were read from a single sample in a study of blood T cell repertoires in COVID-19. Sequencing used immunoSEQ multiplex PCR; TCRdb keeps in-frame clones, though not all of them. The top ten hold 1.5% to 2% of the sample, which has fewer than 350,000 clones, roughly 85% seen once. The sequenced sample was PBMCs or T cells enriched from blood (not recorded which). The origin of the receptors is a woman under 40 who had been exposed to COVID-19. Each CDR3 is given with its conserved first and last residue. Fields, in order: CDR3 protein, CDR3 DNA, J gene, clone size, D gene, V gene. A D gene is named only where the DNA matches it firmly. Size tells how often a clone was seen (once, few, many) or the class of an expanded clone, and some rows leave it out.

CDR3aa: CASSSLQGQPQHF
CDR3nt: TGTGCCAGCAGTTCGTTACAGGGTCAGCCCCAGCATTTT
j_gene: TRBJ1-5
abundance: NA
d_gene: NA
v_gene: TRBV12-3/TRBV12-4

CDR3aa: CASSYLGQAVTEAFF
CDR3nt: TGTGCCAGCAGTTACTTGGGACAGGCTGTCACTGAAGCTTTCTTT
j_gene: TRBJ1-1
abundance: NA
d_gene: TRBD1
v_gene: TRBV6-5

CDR3aa: CASSLDDRATNTGELFF
CDR3nt: TGTGCCAGCAGCTTGGACGACAGGGCGACAAACACCGGGGAGCTGTTTTTT
j_gene: TRBJ2-2
abundance: NA
d_gene: TRBD1
v_gene: TRBV5-5

CDR3aa: CASSLWTGGYEQYF
CDR3nt: TGTGCCAGCAGCCTTTGGACAGGGGGCTACGAGCAGTACTTC
j_gene: TRBJ2-7
abundance: NA
d_gene: TRBD1
v_gene: TRBV7-9

CDR3aa: CASSLEAGGNTGELFF
CDR3nt: TGTGCCAGCAGTTTGGAAGCGGGAGGGAACACCGGGGAGCTGTTTTTT
j_gene: TRBJ2-2
abundance: NA
d_gene: TRBD2
v_gene: TRBV2

CDR3aa: CASSPQGPSNTGELFF
CDR3nt: TGCGCCAGCAGCCCCCAGGGGCCCTCGAACACCGGGGAGCTGTTTTTT
j_gene: TRBJ2-2
abundance: NA
d_gene: NA
v_gene: TRBV5-1

CDR3aa: CASSLTSDRGGRQETQYF
CDR3nt: TGTGCCAGCAGTTTAACGTCTGACCGCGGAGGGCGGCAAGAGACCCAGTACTTC
j_gene: TRBJ2-5
abundance: few
d_gene: NA
v_gene: TRBV28

CDR3aa: CASSYSSSATEAFF
CDR3nt: TGTGCCAGCAGTTACTCGAGTAGCGCCACTGAAGCTTTCTTT
j_gene: TRBJ1-1
abundance: NA
d_gene: NA
v_gene: TRBV6-5

CDR3aa: CASSRLWTEAFF
CDR3nt: TGTGCCAGCAGCCGACTGTGGACTGAAGCTTTCTTT
j_gene: TRBJ1-1
abundance: NA
d_gene: NA
v_gene: TRBV5-8

CDR3aa: CASSFQGVLEKLFF
CDR3nt: TGTGCCAGCAGTTTCCAGGGTGTCCTCGAAAAACTGTTTTTT
j_gene: TRBJ1-4
abundance: NA
d_gene: NA
v_gene: TRBV28

CDR3aa: CASSWGPGENYGYTF
CDR3nt: TGTGCCAGCAGCTGGGGACCGGGAGAGAACTATGGCTACACCTTC
j_gene: TRBJ1-2
abundance: NA
d_gene: NA
v_gene: TRBV5-6

CDR3aa: CASSLGEAAFF
CDR3nt: TGTGCCAGCAGCTTAGGCGAGGCAGCTTTCTTT
j_gene: TRBJ1-1
abundance: NA
d_gene: NA
v_gene: TRBV7-9

CDR3aa: CASSPGVGGGSYNEQFF
CDR3nt: TGCGCCAGCAGTCCGGGCGTCGGGGGAGGATCCTACAATGAGCAGTTCTTC
j_gene: TRBJ2-1
abundance: once
d_gene: NA
v_gene: TRBV5-1

CDR3aa: CASSLRGQNSGNTIYF
CDR3nt: TGCGCCAGCAGCTTAAGAGGACAGAACTCTGGAAACACCATATATTTT
j_gene: TRBJ1-3
abundance: few
d_gene: NA
v_gene: TRBV5-1

CDR3aa: CASSPRGANSNQPQHF
CDR3nt: TGTGCCAGTAGTCCCCGGGGGGCTAATAGCAATCAGCCCCAGCATTTT
j_gene: TRBJ1-5
abundance: NA
d_gene: NA
v_gene: TRBV19

CDR3aa: CASSPLQGPDGYTF
CDR3nt: TGTGCCAGCTCACCTTTACAGGGGCCGGATGGCTACACCTTC
j_gene: TRBJ1-2
abundance: NA
d_gene: TRBD1
v_gene: TRBV18

CDR3aa: CASSLVGGQERETQYF
CDR3nt: TGTGCCAGCAGTTTGGTTGGGGGACAGGAGCGGGAGACCCAGTACTTC
j_gene: TRBJ2-5
abundance: NA
d_gene: TRBD1
v_gene: TRBV28

CDR3aa: CAISDSTGGYGYTF
CDR3nt: TGTGCCATCAGTGACTCGACAGGAGGCTATGGCTACACCTTC
j_gene: TRBJ1-2
abundance: NA
d_gene: NA
v_gene: TRBV10-3

CDR3aa: CASSYATSGTYTDTQYF
CDR3nt: TGTGCCAGCAGTTACGCAACTAGCGGGACTTACACAGATACGCAGTATTTT
j_gene: TRBJ2-3
abundance: NA
d_gene: TRBD2
v_gene: TRBV27

CDR3aa: CASSILGQALYGYTF
CDR3nt: TGTGCCAGTAGTATTTTGGGACAGGCGTTATATGGCTACACCTTC
j_gene: TRBJ1-2
abundance: NA
d_gene: TRBD1
v_gene: TRBV19

CDR3aa: CASSTATGTNYGYTF
CDR3nt: TGTGCCAGCAGCACTGCGACAGGGACGAACTATGGCTACACCTTC
j_gene: TRBJ1-2
abundance: NA
d_gene: TRBD1
v_gene: TRBV7-2

CDR3aa: CASSSLVPGQGTEAFF
CDR3nt: TGTGCCAGCAGTTCACTGGTCCCGGGACAGGGGACTGAAGCTTTCTTT
j_gene: TRBJ1-1
abundance: NA
d_gene: TRBD1
v_gene: TRBV28

CDR3aa: CAREIRGSGRTDTQYF
CDR3nt: TGTGCCAGAGAAATAAGGGGTAGCGGGAGGACAGATACGCAGTATTTT
j_gene: TRBJ2-3
abundance: NA
d_gene: TRBD2
v_gene: TRBV19

CDR3aa: CASSEAGRDEQFF
CDR3nt: TGTGCCAGCAGTGAAGCGGGGAGGGATGAGCAGTTCTTC
j_gene: TRBJ2-1
abundance: once
d_gene: TRBD2
v_gene: TRBV6-1

CDR3aa: CASSLGTGHEKLFF
CDR3nt: TGTGCCAGCAGCTTGGGGACAGGTCATGAAAAACTGTTTTTT
j_gene: TRBJ1-4
abundance: NA
d_gene: TRBD1
v_gene: TRBV11-2

CDR3aa: CASSQFRDRENTEAFF
CDR3nt: TGCGCCAGCAGCCAATTCCGGGACAGGGAAAACACTGAAGCTTTCTTT
j_gene: TRBJ1-1
abundance: NA
d_gene: TRBD1
v_gene: TRBV4-1

CDR3aa: CASSVVPGGNQETQYF
CDR3nt: TGTGCCAGCAGCGTAGTTCCGGGAGGGAACCAAGAGACCCAGTACTTC
j_gene: TRBJ2-5
abundance: NA
d_gene: TRBD2
v_gene: TRBV9

CDR3aa: CASSRGGGGHGGETQYF
CDR3nt: TGTGCCAGCAGCCGTGGCGGGGGGGGCCACGGGGGAGAGACCCAGTACTTC
j_gene: TRBJ2-5
abundance: few
d_gene: TRBD2
v_gene: TRBV2